This T cell receptor (beta chain) was retrieved from a study of blood T cell repertoires in COVID-19 (dated by TCRdb to the early 2020s). Regarding the research as a whole: Samples from collaborators originated in the United States, Italy and Spain and spanned both the acute and convalescent phases of COVID-19. The prospective study material was composed of cDNA or gDNA derived from T cells, B-cell-depleted T cells, or PBMCs. Deeply sampled blood TCRbeta repertoires from subjects exposed to, actively infected with, or recovered from COVID-19 were included in the dataset. The repertoires were released in a freely available public database intended as a resource for research on the immune response to SARS-CoV-2. The samples were drawn from the first 160 participants of the ongoing ImmuneRACE study and from over 950 subjects provided by 6 global collaborators. Sample metadata almost always included a de-identified subject ID, COVID-19 status, age in years and sex. Where available, HLA class I and class II types were obtained from metadata supplied by the sample provider rather than from assay-based typing.

TCRbeta CDR3 regions were amplified from genomic DNA using the immunoSEQ Assay, a bias-controlled multiplex PCR. The authors' analysis ran thus. The number of nucleated cells in each sample was estimated from the amplification of reference gene primers within the assay. To quantify the absolute abundance of each unique TCRbeta CDR3 rearrangement, sequence reads were collapsed and filtered. For each sample, productive Simpson clonality was calculated as the square root of Simpson's diversity index over productive rearrangements. TCRdb carries this immuneACCESS record with in-frame sequences only. Its versions omit some clonotypes, under half of them owing to an unresolved V gene in the studies checked, with the rest unexplained. The V and J calls and the clone size are those of that table, but D and trimming were determined from the DNA. This sample is represented by around 250,000 clones; approximately 85% of them were singletons. The ten top clones hold roughly an eighth of the sample.

What the research found in general, with its limitations: The amount of clinical and demographic metadata varied by source and participant and was provided uncurated.

As for this clone: Its antigen is unknown. Per-base quality was not reported, and no clone a single base away is much larger than it.

Collaborating institutions collected whole blood in K2EDTA tubes following their own protocols. For TCRbeta analysis, collaborators shipped samples in one of three forms: frozen whole blood, isolated PBMCs, or DNA extracted from either of those sample types. Looking up the germline V gene yields CDR1 SGHVS and CDR2 FQNEAQ. V drops 6 bases and J drops 4 bases, leaving 10 bases in between. The CDR3 runs 13 residues from the cysteine to the phenylalanine. Left in the record is the CDR3 DNA by itself, 39 bases read in frame from the first base. The sequence was obtained from an older man with acute or convalescent COVID-19. The chain uses TRBV7-8 and TRBJ1-5, and possibly TRBD1, on 5 matching bases. The sample was peripheral blood. The CDR3 reads CASRPGGNQPQHF. Here is the DNA: TGTGCCAGCAGGCCGGGGGGTAATCAGCCCCAGCATTTT.